This TCR beta chain was identified during a study of blood T cells in healthy people across ages. Study context: Researchers report that template switching captured about one barcoded beta molecule per two T cells. Study results and caveats: The study found TCR beta diversity correlated strongly with naive T cell percentage.

Sample-barcoded 5' priming and a J-beta primer mix drove a second PCR of roughly 6 to 12 cycles. Every individual sample yielded 2.5 million or more paired-end reads (each containing CDR3). TCRdb independently ran MiXCR on the 5' RACE reads; one entry per CDR3 protein. The repertoire has about 760,000 distinct CDR3 sequences, 20% to 30% of them found once; the top ten carry more than 7.5%. With 0 bases clipped from V and 5 bases from J, the junction kept 10 bases outside the gene matches. This CDR3 is built from 18 residues. Germline CDR1 reads SGHVS; CDR2 reads FQNEAQ. This clonotype was counted only a few times. Its antigen is not identified. These data also featured in a second study, about T cells of mothers and their children. That source notes: Samples came from a few healthy Caucasian mothers and their six children.

Specimen: blood. The chain employs TRBV7-8 and TRBJ2-2; TRBD2 aligns across 9 bases. This receptor was obtained from a boy aged 5-17 years in good health. CDR3 amino acids: CASSLALAGGPDTGELFF. CDR3 bases: TGTGCCAGCAGCTTAGCTCTGGCGGGAGGGCCAGATACCGGGGAGCTGTTTTTT. Looking up the rest from reference TRBV7-8 and TRBJ2-2 gives the full variable domain: GAGVSQSPRYKVAKRGQDVALRCDPISGHVSLFWYQQALGQGPEFLTYFQNEAQLDKSGLPSDRFFAERPEGSVSTLKIQRTQQEDSAVYLCASSLALAGGPDTGELFFGEGSRLTVL.